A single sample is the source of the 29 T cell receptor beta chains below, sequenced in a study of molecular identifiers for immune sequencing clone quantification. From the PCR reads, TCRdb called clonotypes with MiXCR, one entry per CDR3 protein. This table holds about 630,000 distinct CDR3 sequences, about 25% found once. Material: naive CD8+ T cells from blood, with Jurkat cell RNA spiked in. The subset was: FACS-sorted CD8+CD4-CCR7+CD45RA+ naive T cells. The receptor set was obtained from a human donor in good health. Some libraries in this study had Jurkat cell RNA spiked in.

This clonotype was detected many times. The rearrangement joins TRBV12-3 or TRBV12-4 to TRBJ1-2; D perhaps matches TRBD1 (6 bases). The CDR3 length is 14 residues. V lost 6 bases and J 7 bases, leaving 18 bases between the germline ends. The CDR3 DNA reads TGTGCCAGCAGCCTGGGGAGCAGGGGCAGTGGCTACACCTTC. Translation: CASSLGSRGSGYTF.

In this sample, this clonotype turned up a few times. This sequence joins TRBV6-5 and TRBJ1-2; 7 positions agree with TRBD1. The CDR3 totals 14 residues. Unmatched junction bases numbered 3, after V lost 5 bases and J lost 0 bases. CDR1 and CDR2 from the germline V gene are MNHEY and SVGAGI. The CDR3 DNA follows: TGTGCCAGCAGTATCGACAGGGCTAACTATGGCTACACCTTC. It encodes CASSIDRANYGYTF.

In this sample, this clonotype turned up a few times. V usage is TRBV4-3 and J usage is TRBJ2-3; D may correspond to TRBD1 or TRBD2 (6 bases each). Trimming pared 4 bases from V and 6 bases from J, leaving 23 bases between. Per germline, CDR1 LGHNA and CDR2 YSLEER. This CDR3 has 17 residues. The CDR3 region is CASSLREGGIGEDTQYF. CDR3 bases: TGCGCCAGCAGCCTTCGCGAGGGGGGTATAGGTGAGGATACGCAGTATTTT.

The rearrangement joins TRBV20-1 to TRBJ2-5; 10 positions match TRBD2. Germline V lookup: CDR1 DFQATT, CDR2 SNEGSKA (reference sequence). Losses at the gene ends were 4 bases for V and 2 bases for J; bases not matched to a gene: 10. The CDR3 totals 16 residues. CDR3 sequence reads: CSAKLSGLAVQETQYF. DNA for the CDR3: TGCAGTGCTAAACTCTCAGGACTAGCGGTACAAGAGACCCAGTACTTC.

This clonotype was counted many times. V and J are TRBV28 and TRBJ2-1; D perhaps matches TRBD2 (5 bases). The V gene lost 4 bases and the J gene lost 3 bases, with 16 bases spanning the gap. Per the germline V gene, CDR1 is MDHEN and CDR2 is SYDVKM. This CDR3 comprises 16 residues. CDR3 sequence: CASSSPAPGIYNEQFF. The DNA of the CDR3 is TGTGCCAGCAGTTCCCCCGCCCCCGGGATCTACAATGAGCAGTTCTTC.

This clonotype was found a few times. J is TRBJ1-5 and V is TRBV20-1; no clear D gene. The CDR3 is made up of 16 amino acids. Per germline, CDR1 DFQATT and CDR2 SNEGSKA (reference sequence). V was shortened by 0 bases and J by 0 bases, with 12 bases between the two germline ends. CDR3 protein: CSARDLLGHSNQPQHF. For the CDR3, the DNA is TGCAGTGCTAGAGATCTCCTGGGTCATAGCAATCAGCCCCAGCATTTT.

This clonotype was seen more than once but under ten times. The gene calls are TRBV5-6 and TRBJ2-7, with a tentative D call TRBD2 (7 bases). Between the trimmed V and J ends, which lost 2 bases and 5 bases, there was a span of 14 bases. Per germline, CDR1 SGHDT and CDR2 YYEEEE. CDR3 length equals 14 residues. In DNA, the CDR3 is TGTGCCAGCAGCTTAATCCGGGGGGCCGACGAGCAGTACTTC. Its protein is CASSLIRGADEQYF.

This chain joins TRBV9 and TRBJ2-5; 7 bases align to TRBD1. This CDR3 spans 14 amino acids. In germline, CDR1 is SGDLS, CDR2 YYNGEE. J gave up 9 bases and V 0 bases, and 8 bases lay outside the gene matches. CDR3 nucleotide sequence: TGTGCCAGCAGCGTAGGAGGGGGCGGTGAGCCCCAGTACTTC. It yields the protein CASSVGGGGEPQYF.

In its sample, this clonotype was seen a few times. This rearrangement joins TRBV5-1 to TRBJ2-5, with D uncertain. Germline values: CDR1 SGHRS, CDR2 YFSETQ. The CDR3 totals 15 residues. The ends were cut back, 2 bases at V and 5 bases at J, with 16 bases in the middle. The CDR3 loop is CASSFLKPLGETQYF. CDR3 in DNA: TGCGCCAGCAGCTTTTTGAAGCCCCTGGGGGAGACCCAGTACTTC. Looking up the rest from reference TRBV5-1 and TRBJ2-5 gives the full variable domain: KAGVTQTPRYLIKTRGQQVTLSCSPISGHRSVSWYQQTPGQGLQFLFEYFSETQRNKGNFPGRFSGRQFSNSRSEMNVSTLELGDSALYLCASSFLKPLGETQYFGPGTRLLVL.

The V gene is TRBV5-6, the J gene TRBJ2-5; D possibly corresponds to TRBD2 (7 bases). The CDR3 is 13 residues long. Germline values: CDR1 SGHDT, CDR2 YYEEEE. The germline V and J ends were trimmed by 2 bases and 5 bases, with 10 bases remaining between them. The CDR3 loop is CASSLGGDETQYF. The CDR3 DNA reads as TGTGCCAGCAGCTTAGGGGGGGACGAGACCCAGTACTTC.

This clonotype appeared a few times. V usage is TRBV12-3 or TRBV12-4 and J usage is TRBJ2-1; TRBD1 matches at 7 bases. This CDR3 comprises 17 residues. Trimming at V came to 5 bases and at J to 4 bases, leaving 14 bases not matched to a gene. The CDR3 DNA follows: TGTGCCAGCAGTGGTCTGGCTGAGACAGGGAGTTACAATGAGCAGTTCTTC. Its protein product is CASSGLAETGSYNEQFF.

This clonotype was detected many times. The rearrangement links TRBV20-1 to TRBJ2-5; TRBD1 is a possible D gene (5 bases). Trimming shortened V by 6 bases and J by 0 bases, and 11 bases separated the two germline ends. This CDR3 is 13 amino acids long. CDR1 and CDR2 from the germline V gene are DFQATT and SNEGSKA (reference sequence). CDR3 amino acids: CSAKGQYQETQYF. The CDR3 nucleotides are TGCAGTGCCAAGGGGCAGTACCAAGAGACCCAGTACTTC.

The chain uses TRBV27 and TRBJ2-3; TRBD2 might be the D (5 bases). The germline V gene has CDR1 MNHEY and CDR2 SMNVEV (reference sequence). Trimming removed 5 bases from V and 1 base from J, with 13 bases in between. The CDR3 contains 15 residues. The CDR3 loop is CASSPTTRGTDTQYF. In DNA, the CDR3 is TGTGCCAGCAGTCCGACAACTAGAGGCACAGATACGCAGTATTTT.

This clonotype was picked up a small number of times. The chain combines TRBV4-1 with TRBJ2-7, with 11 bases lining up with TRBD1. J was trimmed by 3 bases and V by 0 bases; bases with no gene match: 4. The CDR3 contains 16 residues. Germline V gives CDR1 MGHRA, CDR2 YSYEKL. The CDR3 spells CASSQDSGTGGYEQYF. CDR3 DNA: TGCGCCAGCAGCCAAGATTCGGGGACAGGGGGCTACGAGCAGTACTTC.

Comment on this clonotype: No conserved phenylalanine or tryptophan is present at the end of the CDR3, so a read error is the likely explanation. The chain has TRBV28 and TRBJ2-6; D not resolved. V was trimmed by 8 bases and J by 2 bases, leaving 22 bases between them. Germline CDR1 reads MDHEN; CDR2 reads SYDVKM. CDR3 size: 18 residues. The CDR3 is CASHFFQTSSAGANVLTL. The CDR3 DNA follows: TGTGCCAGCCATTTTTTCCAGACAAGCTCGGCTGGGGCCAACGTCCTGACTCTC.

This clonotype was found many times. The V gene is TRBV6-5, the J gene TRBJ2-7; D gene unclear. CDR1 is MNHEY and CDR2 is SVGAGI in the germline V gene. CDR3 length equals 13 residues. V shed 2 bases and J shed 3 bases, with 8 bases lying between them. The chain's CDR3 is CASSYGPIYEQYF. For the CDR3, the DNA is TGTGCCAGCAGTTACGGGCCTATCTACGAGCAGTACTTC.

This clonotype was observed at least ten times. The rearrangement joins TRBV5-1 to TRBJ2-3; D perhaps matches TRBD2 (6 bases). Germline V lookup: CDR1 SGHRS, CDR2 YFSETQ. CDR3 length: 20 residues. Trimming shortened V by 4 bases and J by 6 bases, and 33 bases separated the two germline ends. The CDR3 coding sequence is TGCGCCAGCAGCCAACTTCCCACAAACCGGGACTCACTAGCCTTGGATACGCAGTATTTT. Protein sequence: CASSQLPTNRDSLALDTQYF.

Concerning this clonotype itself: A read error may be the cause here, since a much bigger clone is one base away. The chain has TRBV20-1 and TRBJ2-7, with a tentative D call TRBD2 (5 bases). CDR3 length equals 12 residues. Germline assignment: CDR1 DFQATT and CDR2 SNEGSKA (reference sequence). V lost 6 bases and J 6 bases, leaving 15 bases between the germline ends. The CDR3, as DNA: TGCAGTGCCGAGCGGATAGGTTCCGAGCAGTACTTC. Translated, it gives CSAERIGSEQYF.

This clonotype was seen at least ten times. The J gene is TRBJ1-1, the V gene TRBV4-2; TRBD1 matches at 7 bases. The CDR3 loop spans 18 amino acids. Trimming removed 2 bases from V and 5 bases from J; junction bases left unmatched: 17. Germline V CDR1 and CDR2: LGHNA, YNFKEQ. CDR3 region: CASSQPGQDSRVGTEAFF. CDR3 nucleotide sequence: TGTGCCAGCAGCCAACCCGGACAGGATTCTAGGGTTGGTACTGAAGCTTTCTTT.

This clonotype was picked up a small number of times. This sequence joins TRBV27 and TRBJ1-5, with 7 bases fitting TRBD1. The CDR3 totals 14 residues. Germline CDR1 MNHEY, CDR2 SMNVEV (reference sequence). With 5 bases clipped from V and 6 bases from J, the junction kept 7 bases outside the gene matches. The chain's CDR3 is CASSGQGGGQPQHF. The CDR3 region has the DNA TGTGCCAGCAGTGGCCAGGGGGGGGGTCAGCCCCAGCATTTT.

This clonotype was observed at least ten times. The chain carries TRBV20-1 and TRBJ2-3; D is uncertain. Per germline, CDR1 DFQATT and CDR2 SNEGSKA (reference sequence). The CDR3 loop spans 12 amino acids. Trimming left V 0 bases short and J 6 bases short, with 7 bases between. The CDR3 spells CSAREIHDTQYF. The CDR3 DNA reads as TGCAGTGCTAGAGAAATCCACGATACGCAGTATTTT.

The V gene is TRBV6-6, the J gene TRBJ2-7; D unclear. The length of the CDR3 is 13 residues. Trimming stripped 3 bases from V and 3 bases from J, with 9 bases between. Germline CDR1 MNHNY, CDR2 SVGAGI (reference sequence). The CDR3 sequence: CASSYSPDYEQYF. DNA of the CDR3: TGTGCCAGCAGTTATAGCCCAGACTACGAGCAGTACTTC.

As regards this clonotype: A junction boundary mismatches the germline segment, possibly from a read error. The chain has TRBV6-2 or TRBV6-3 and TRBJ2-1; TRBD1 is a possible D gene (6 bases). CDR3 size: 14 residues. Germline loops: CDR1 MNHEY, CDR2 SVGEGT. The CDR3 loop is CASKAQGSYNGQFF. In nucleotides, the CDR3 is TGTGCCAGCAAAGCACAGGGATCCTACAATGGGCAGTTCTTC.

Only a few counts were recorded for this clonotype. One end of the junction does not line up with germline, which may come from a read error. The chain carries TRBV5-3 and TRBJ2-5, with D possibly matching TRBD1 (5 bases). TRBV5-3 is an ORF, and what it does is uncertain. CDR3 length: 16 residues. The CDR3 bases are TGTGCCAGCAGCTATGAGGTCAGTGGGGCCCAAGAGACCCAGTACTTC. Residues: CASSYEVSGAQETQYF.

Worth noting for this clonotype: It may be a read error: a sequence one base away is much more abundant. CDR3 amino acids: CASSHRQGANTEDFF. The CDR3 DNA sequence: TGCGCCAGCAGCCATAGACAGGGGGCGAACACTGAAGATTTCTTT. J is TRBJ1-1 and V is TRBV4-1, with 10 bases matching TRBD1. Per germline, CDR1 MGHRA and CDR2 YSYEKL. This CDR3 spans 15 amino acids.

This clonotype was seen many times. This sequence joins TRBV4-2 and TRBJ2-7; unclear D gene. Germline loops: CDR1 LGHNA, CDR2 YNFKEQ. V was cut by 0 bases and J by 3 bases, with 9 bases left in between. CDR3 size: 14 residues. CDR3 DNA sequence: TGTGCCAGCAGCCAAGATTCGGTCTACTACGAGCAGTACTTC. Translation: CASSQDSVYYEQYF.

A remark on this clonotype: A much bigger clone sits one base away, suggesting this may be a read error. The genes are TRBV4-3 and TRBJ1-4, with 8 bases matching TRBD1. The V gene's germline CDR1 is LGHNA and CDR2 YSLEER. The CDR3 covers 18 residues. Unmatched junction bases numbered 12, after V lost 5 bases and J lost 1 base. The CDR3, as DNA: TGCGCCAGCAGCTTCCGACAGGGGATAACTAAAACTAATGAAAAACTGTTTTTT. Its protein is CASSFRQGITKTNEKLFF.

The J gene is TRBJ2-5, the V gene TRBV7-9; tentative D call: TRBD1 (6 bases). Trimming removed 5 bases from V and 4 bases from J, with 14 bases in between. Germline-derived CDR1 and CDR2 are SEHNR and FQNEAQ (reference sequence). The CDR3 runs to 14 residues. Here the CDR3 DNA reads TGTGCCAGCAGCCAAACAGGGCCTGCAGAGACCCAGTACTTC. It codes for CASSQTGPAETQYF.

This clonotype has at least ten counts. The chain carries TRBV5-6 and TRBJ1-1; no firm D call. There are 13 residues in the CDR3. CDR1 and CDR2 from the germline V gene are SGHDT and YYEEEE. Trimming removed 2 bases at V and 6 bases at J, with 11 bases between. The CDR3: CASSFDAIPEAFF. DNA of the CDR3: TGTGCCAGCAGCTTTGATGCGATCCCTGAAGCTTTCTTT.